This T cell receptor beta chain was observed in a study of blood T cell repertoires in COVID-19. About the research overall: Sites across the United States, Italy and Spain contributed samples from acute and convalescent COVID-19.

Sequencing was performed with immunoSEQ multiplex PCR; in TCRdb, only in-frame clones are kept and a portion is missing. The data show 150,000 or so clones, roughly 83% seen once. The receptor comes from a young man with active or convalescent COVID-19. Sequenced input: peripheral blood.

CDR3 nucleotide sequence: TGTGCTAGTGGCCTTGAGACAGGGGCAGGCCAGCCCCAGCATTTT. This translates into CASGLETGAGQPQHF. The rearrangement uses TRBV12-5 and TRBJ1-5; 8 nucleotides match TRBD1. From germline, CDR1 is LGHNT and CDR2 FRNRAP. V trimming: 6 bases; J trimming: 7 bases; junction bases outside the gene matches: 11. CDR3 length equals 15 residues.